The entry below gives a single T cell receptor beta chain sequence along with its context. Germline CDR1 LGHNA, CDR2 YSLEER. The CDR3 length is 17 residues. The trim removed 0 bases at V and 8 bases at J, leaving 7 bases unmatched. The sample originates from a study of blood T cell repertoires in COVID-19. Across the study: The samples span acute and convalescent COVID-19 from the United States, Italy and Spain. PBMCs, B-cell-depleted T cells, or T cells were the source of the cDNA or gDNA that made up the material.

Under the authors' procedure: Amplification from reference gene primers served as the basis for estimated nucleated cell counts. Profiled with immunoSEQ multiplex PCR; TCRdb holds only in-frame clones, not every one. V, J and clone size are taken as reported in that table, and D and trimming were inferred from the DNA itself. The sample records 80,000 to 90,000 clones, 85% being singletons. The sequencing sample was made of peripheral blood. The chain carries TRBV4-3 and TRBJ2-1; 13 bases are a match to TRBD2. The TCR sequence derives from a woman in her 70s with acute or convalescent COVID-19. The CDR3, as DNA: TGCGCCAGCAGCCAAGAACCCACTAGCGGGAGGGCCCATGAGCAGTTCTTC. This sequence encodes CASSQEPTSGRAHEQFF.